The rows below give T cell receptor beta chains drawn from one sample of a study of cytomegalovirus exposure and HLA in healthy donors. The method was immunoSEQ multiplex PCR; TCRdb's version includes in-frame clones alone and lacks a portion of them. The specimen's table records approximately 140,000 clones. Material for sequencing was PBMCs. The receptor source for this set is a young woman in good health and CMV-seronegative. The CDR3 runs from the conserved cysteine through the conserved F or W. The D gene is left open where the match is weak.

j_gene | d_gene | v_gene | CDR3nt | CDR3aa
TRBJ1-1 | TRBD1 | TRBV5-1 | TGCGCCAGCAGACCCCCCACCGGGACAGGGACGAACACTGAAGCTTTCTTT | CASRPPTGTGTNTEAFF
TRBJ1-2 | TRBD1 | TRBV19 | TGTGCCAGTACCCCATCCCGGACAGGGAACTATGGCTACACCTTC | CASTPSRTGNYGYTF
TRBJ2-5 | TRBD2 | TRBV13 | TGTGCCAGCAGCTTCATCGGGCTAGCGGGAGAAGAGACCCAGTACTTC | CASSFIGLAGEETQYF
TRBJ1-2 | - | TRBV4-1 | TGCGCCAGCAGCCAAGATTTTCGACTCCAGCGCGTCTATGGCTACACCTTC | CASSQDFRLQRVYGYTF
TRBJ1-5 | - | TRBV6-5 | TGTGCCAGCCGTGACGGAGGCGGTGGTCAGCCCCAGCATTTT | CASRDGGGGQPQHF
TRBJ2-7 | TRBD1 | TRBV19 | TGTGCCAGTAGTCCGCACGTGACAGGGCCGAGCGAGCAGTACTTC | CASSPHVTGPSEQYF
TRBJ2-3 | TRBD2 | TRBV7-7 | TGTGCCAGCAGCTTAGCGAATACTAGCGGGACCCCCACAGATACGCAGTATTTT | CASSLANTSGTPTDTQYF
TRBJ2-3 | TRBD1 | TRBV5-1 | TGCGCCAGCAGCCCCGGACAGGGACGGACAGATACGCAGTATTTT | CASSPGQGRTDTQYF
TRBJ2-1 | - | TRBV11-2 | TGTGCCAGCAGCCCAGGGGTGGCATGGAGCTCCTACAATGAGCAGTTCTTC | CASSPGVAWSSYNEQFF
TRBJ2-7 | TRBD2 | TRBV27 | TGTGCCAGCAGTTTTCTAGCGGGAGTTCAGCACGAGCAGTACTTC | CASSFLAGVQHEQYF
TRBJ1-1 | - | TRBV6-5 | TGTGCCAGCAGTTACTCGAACAGGGACACTGAAGCTTTCTTT | CASSYSNRDTEAFF
TRBJ1-1 | - | TRBV18 | TGTGCCAGCTCACCACAGGACAATACATGGGCCACTGAAGCTTTCTTT | CASSPQDNTWATEAFF
TRBJ2-1 | TRBD1 | TRBV5-5 | TGTGCCAGCAGCGGGGGACAGGGCGCGTACAATGAGCAGTTCTTC | CASSGGQGAYNEQFF
TRBJ1-5 | TRBD1 | TRBV6-1 | TGTGCCAGCACCATAGACAGGGGAAATCAGCCCCAGCATTTT | CASTIDRGNQPQHF
TRBJ1-5 | TRBD1 | TRBV10-1 | TGCGCCAGCATTTTGACAGGGGGCGGTTGCAATCAGCCCCAGCATTTT | CASILTGGGCNQPQHF
TRBJ1-1 | TRBD1 | TRBV7-9 | TGTGCCAGCAGCTTAGACAGGGGAGGTTGGGCTGAAGCTTTCTTT | CASSLDRGGWAEAFF
TRBJ2-1 | TRBD2 | TRBV18 | TGTGCCAGCTCACCACGGCTAGCGGGAGTTGAGCAGTTCTTC | CASSPRLAGVEQFF
TRBJ2-2 | - | TRBV7-8 | TGTGCCAGCAGCCCTCAAGCCCGGACAGAACCCACCGGGGAGCTGTTTTTT | CASSPQARTEPTGELFF
TRBJ2-1 | TRBD2 | TRBV2 | TGTGCCAGCAGAACTCCGGGACTAGCAAGGAATGAGCAGTTCTTC | CASRTPGLARNEQFF